Included here is one T cell receptor (beta chain) sequence, with context. TCRdb's table, derived via immunoSEQ multiplex PCR, lists solely in-frame clones and lacks some. The table has roughly 19,000 clones, approximately 90% seen once. V was shortened by 0 bases and J by 2 bases, with 4 bases between the two germline ends. CDR1 and CDR2 from the germline V gene are MNHEY and SMNVEV (reference sequence). The length of the CDR3 is 13 residues. These data originate in a study of T cell clones after liver transplantation. Study details: Samples came from ITN030ST, which attempted immunosuppression withdrawal within 2 years of liver transplantation. TCRbeta sequencing after a pre-transplant mixed lymphocyte reaction identified graft-donor-reactive clones, later tracked in post-transplant blood.

The sequence was obtained from a human patient who received a liver transplant. The graft donor may account for some of the T cells. The sample consisted of CD8+ T cells from blood, taken 46 months after liver transplant. The rearrangement links TRBV27 to TRBJ1-2; unclear D gene. Here the CDR3 reads CASSLSRNYGYTF. CDR3 nucleotides: TGTGCCAGCAGTTTATCCCGCAACTATGGCTACACCTTC.